This T cell receptor (beta chain) was captured in a study of T cells expressing NK-cell markers. This CDR3 contains 15 residues. Germline V gene data show CDR1 as SGHTA and CDR2 as FQGNSA. TCRdb reprocessed the 5' RACE reads and keeps a single row for each CDR3 protein, giving no DNA. The sample features roughly 160,000 distinct CDR3 sequences, with less than 20% in its top ten. The TCR sequence derives from a woman aged 18 to 75 in good health. The chain employs TRBV7-2 and TRBJ1-4. The sample taken for sequencing was blood T cells: a sorted CD56 or NKG2C T cell subset, CD4+ or CD8+ T cells, or bulk PBMC T cells (not recorded which). CDR3: CASSLRTARNEKLFF.